This TCR beta chain came from a study of cytotoxic CD8 clonotypes in ibrutinib-treated CLL. Using immunoSEQ multiplex PCR, the repertoire was profiled, and TCRdb retains in-frame clones only, with some absent. Counted here are fewer than 200,000 clones, about four fifths occurring once; the ten biggest clones make up about 4.5%. Study observations and caveats: In comparison with age-matched healthy donors, baseline clonality was higher and tracked circulating CD8+ T-cell counts.

Turning to this clone: Its matching antigen is unknown.

Trimming at V came to 4 bases and at J to 3 bases, leaving 7 bases not matched to a gene. The CDR3 consists of 15 residues. The germline CDR1 and CDR2 sequences are SQVTM and ANQGSEA. V usage is TRBV29-1 and J usage is TRBJ2-1; 9 bases are a match to TRBD2. The source material was PBMCs, sampled after 24 months of ibrutinib treatment. The clonotype was recovered from a human donor with chronic lymphocytic leukemia. The CDR3 nucleotides are TGCAGCGTTGTCCGGGGACTAGCTAACTACAATGAGCAGTTCTTC. Its protein is CSVVRGLANYNEQFF.